This TCR beta chain was sequenced in a study of blood T cell repertoires in COVID-19. About the research overall: Spain, Italy and the United States supplied samples that represented acute and convalescent COVID-19. T cells, B-cell-depleted T cells, or PBMCs supplied cDNA or gDNA.

In the original analysis: Estimated nucleated cell counts came from reference gene primer amplification. Produced via immunoSEQ multiplex PCR; TCRdb's table is partial and in-frame only. The D gene and trimming were derived from the DNA, and the V and J assignments and clone size from that table. This repertoire shows 55,000 to 65,000 clones, over 70% found once; its top ten account for approximately 3%. Trimming took 5 bases from V and 7 from J, leaving 17 bases between them. The CDR3 runs 14 residues. CDR1 is SQVTM, CDR2 ANQGSEA, per germline. Sequenced input: peripheral blood. This sequence joins TRBV29-1 and TRBJ1-4, with no clear D. The TCR was taken from a man between 60 and 75 years old with acute or convalescent COVID-19. CDR3: CSVRESPGGEKLFF. The CDR3 nucleotides are TGCAGCGTTCGAGAGTCCCCAGGTGGTGAAAAACTGTTTTTT.